This T cell receptor (beta chain) is drawn from a study of regulatory T cells in long-lasting Graves disease. Study at large: Those Graves' patients who were newly diagnosed had been on antithyroid drugs under 3 months.

Study conclusions and caveats: A greater number of public clonotypes (around 3,000) was shared by persistent patients than by new patients (approximately 910). Persistent Graves' cases showed lower TCR diversity than newly diagnosed cases.

This clonotype was recorded a few times. The antigen is undetermined. Assembly of TCR beta libraries relied on iRepertoire HTBI primers together with Arm-PCR of CDR3 regions. In the source study's methods: Detected in the samples were over 55 TRBV and 15 or so TRBJ segments. TCRdb called the multiplex PCR reads again in MiXCR, with one record for every CDR3 protein. The V and J calls and clone size are TCRdb's, not the authors'. The table shows about 320,000 distinct CDR3 sequences, with 15% to 20% occurring only once. CDR1 and CDR2 (germline): MDHEN, SYDVKM. The CDR3 sequence is 14 residues long. Deletions cut 6 bases from V and 8 bases from J, with 17 bases between. Time point described: newly diagnosed GD, antithyroid drugs for less than 3 months. Generation of the TCR library employed RNA extracted from PBMCs.

The sequence derives from a female donor with Graves disease. Sequencing was performed on peripheral blood mononuclear cells (PBMCs), taken at new diagnosis, from a patient treated with antithyroid drugs. The V call is TRBV28, the J call TRBJ1-5, with D maybe TRBD1 (6 bases). The CDR3 loop is CASSLDSPIKPQHF. DNA of the CDR3: TGTGCCAGCAGCTTGGACAGTCCAATCAAGCCCCAGCATTTT.